This T cell receptor beta chain was sequenced for a study of read filtering for tumor transcriptome and immune sequencing. General observations from the study: Around 80% of IR-seq clonotypes had a single read, yet these held approximately 3.7% of reads.

From 300 to 400 ng of RNA, a library with molecular barcoded alpha/delta and beta/gamma adaptors was made. TCRdb ran MiXCR on the reads and lists one entry per CDR3 protein. The sample has 100,000 to 150,000 distinct CDR3 sequences, roughly 13% seen once. This CDR3 is built from 13 residues. After removal of 7 bases from V and 1 base from J, the junction contained 3 bases not matched to a gene. This clonotype was detected ten times or more. The antigen remains undetermined. V is TRBV12-3 or TRBV12-4 and J is TRBJ1-1; 7 bases are a match to TRBD1. This TCR derives from a donor older than 35 with multiple myeloma. The sequenced material came from a population of CD138-negative cells sorted from bone marrow. CDR3 nucleotide sequence: TGTGCCAGCAACCAGGGGGGGAACACTGAAGCTTTCTTT. Its translation: CASNQGGNTEAFF.